The entry below describes one TCR beta chain. Treatment indicated: 15 to 20 received Ad26.COV2.S at low or high dose, single or two shots; five or six received placebo; per-sample allocation not given. All samples were drawn on day 63, counting from the first vaccine or placebo injection. Vaccine was an Ad26 vector expressing Wuhan-strain SARS-CoV-2 spike. The record originates from a study of Ad26.COV2.S vaccination and SARS-CoV-2 variants. Study in general: Participants got Ad26.COV2.S intramuscularly, once or twice 56 days apart.

TCRdb's copy holds only in-frame clones and misses some; the assay was immunoSEQ multiplex PCR. The sample includes some 300,000 clones, around 81% of them seen just once. The V end lost 5 bases, the J end lost 3 bases, and 13 bases lay between the germline ends. CDR1 and CDR2 from the germline V gene are KGHSH and LQKENI. This CDR3 comprises 14 residues. The chain carries TRBV18 and TRBJ1-1; a weak D match, TRBD1 (5 bases). The sample here was peripheral blood, taken in a trial of Ad26.COV2.S vaccine versus placebo. The TCR was taken from a person between 18 and 60 years old who received the Ad26.COV2.S COVID-19 vaccine or a placebo. The DNA of the CDR3 is TGTGCCAGCTCATCCCCGGGGCAGCACACTGAAGCTTTCTTT. Its protein product is CASSSPGQHTEAFF.